This note documents a single T cell receptor (beta chain) sequence. TCRdb re-called the 5' RACE reads through MiXCR, storing one row per CDR3 protein. The data show tens of thousands of distinct CDR3 sequences, roughly an eighth seen once. V lost 2 bases and J 8 bases, leaving 7 bases between the germline ends. CDR1 and CDR2 from the germline V gene are MNHEY and SVGEGT. The CDR3 is 12 amino acids. The source of the sample is a study of early T cells in non-severe SARS-CoV-2 infection. Study overall: Sequencing input comprised bulk RNA from unsorted whole blood; chain pairing was not available.

The input for sequencing was whole blood, taken at baseline. This TCR was recovered from an adult who was a healthcare worker with PCR-confirmed SARS-CoV-2 infection or an uninfected control (not recorded which). The chain couples TRBV6-2 or TRBV6-3 to TRBJ2-1; D unclear. CDR3: CASSYQAHEQFF. Here the CDR3 DNA reads TGTGCCAGCAGTTACCAGGCCCATGAGCAGTTCTTC.